This passage covers 25 T cell receptor beta chains from one sample sequenced in a study of CD8 T cells in ankylosing spondylitis. TCRdb called the 5' RACE reads again in MiXCR, with one record for every CDR3 protein. This table has around 150,000 distinct CDR3 sequences, 7.3% appearing once. What was sequenced was blood, either unsorted or a sorted T cell fraction (not recorded which). These receptors all stem from a female donor with ankylosing spondylitis or in good health (not recorded which).

This clonotype was picked up many times. J is TRBJ1-1 and V is TRBV7-8, with no clear D. The germline V gene has CDR1 SGHVS and CDR2 FQNEAQ. The CDR3 contains 15 residues. V shed 1 base and J shed 4 bases, with 13 bases lying between them. The CDR3 protein is CASSLGSRSSTEAFF. The CDR3 bases are TGTGCCAGCAGCTTAGGGTCTCGCTCGAGCACTGAAGCTTTCTTT.

This clonotype was recorded at least ten times. CDR3 DNA sequence: TGTGCCAGCAGTGCGAGGGACAGGGGGCCGATAAAACTGTTTTTT. Its protein is CASSARDRGPIKLFF. The J gene is TRBJ1-4, the V gene TRBV2; 12 positions match TRBD1. Germline-derived CDR1 and CDR2 are SNHLY and FYNNEI. This CDR3 has 15 residues. V lost 4 bases and J lost 10; bases outside the gene matches: 7.

The CDR3 is CASSPNRSEMNTEAFF. DNA for the CDR3: TGTGCCAGCAGCCCGAACAGGTCAGAGATGAACACTGAAGCTTTCTTT. The chain links TRBV5-7 to TRBJ1-1; D is possibly TRBD1 (5 bases). Being an ORF, TRBV5-7 has a function that is uncertain. This CDR3 has 16 residues. Trimming took 4 bases from V and 0 from J, leaving 16 bases between them.

The chain is built from TRBV14 and TRBJ2-7; TRBD1 matches 7 bases. CDR1 is SGHDN and CDR2 is FVKESK in the germline V gene. The V segment lost 3 bases and the J segment 6 bases; nucleotides outside the gene matches: 5. This CDR3 region has 13 residues. In DNA form, the CDR3 reads TGTGCCAGCAGCCAGGATTACAGGGGCGAGCAGTACTTC. Translation: CASSQDYRGEQYF.

This clonotype was found many times. This chain joins TRBV5-1 and TRBJ2-1; 7 positions match TRBD2. Germline V CDR1 and CDR2: SGHRS, YFSETQ. CDR3 length: 14 residues. The V and J ends lost 7 bases and 1 base, in that order; junction bases with no gene match: 5. The CDR3 loop reads CASVGGGSYNEQFF. The CDR3 DNA follows: TGCGCCAGCGTTGGGGGGGGATCCTACAATGAGCAGTTCTTC.

This clonotype was observed a few times. This chain joins TRBV20-1 and TRBJ1-2; D call uncertain. Germline CDR1 DFQATT, CDR2 SNEGSKA (reference sequence). The CDR3 sequence is 13 residues long. V was clipped by 6 bases and J by 11 bases, with 22 bases between them. The CDR3 loop is CSAVETVGVAYTF. CDR3 in DNA: TGCAGTGCAGTCGAGACGGTTGGGGTTGCGTACACCTTC.

This clonotype was detected many times. V gene TRBV3-1 combines with J gene TRBJ2-7, with D perhaps matching TRBD2 (5 bases). V lost 1 base, J lost 9 bases, and 13 bases lay in between. The CDR3 runs to 13 residues. Germline CDR1 reads LGHDT; CDR2 reads YNNKEL (reference sequence). The CDR3 loop reads CASSQGTRNGQYF. DNA for the CDR3: TGTGCCAGCAGCCAAGGCACTAGGAACGGGCAGTACTTC.

This clonotype was counted many times. The chain links TRBV5-1 to TRBJ1-1; 11 bases align to TRBD1. J lost 6 bases, V lost 3 bases, and 7 bases had no gene match. The length of the CDR3 is 15 residues. Germline V gives CDR1 SGHRS, CDR2 YFSETQ. CDR3 bases: TGCGCCAGCAGCTACGGGACAGGGGGTATCGCTGAAGCTTTCTTT. It yields the protein CASSYGTGGIAEAFF.

The V and J genes are TRBV7-9 and TRBJ1-4; 10 bases are shared with TRBD1. The junction had 4 bases not matched to a gene; V was cut back by 5 bases and J by 4 bases. CDR3 size: 15 residues. Germline-derived CDR1 and CDR2 are SEHNR and FQNEAQ (reference sequence). For the CDR3, the DNA is TGTGCCAGCAGCATGGGACAGGGGAGTAATGAAAAACTGTTTTTT. Translated: CASSMGQGSNEKLFF.

This clonotype was seen only a few times. This chain links TRBV23-1 with TRBJ2-1; D uncertain. TRBV23-1 has ORF status, its function being uncertain. The CDR3 consists of 13 residues. V dropped 0 bases and J dropped 6 bases, with 6 bases sitting between them. As DNA, the CDR3 is TGCGCCAGCAGTCAATCCTGGGTCAATGAGCAGTTCTTC. This sequence encodes CASSQSWVNEQFF.

In its sample, this clonotype was seen many times. The chain combines TRBV5-1 with TRBJ2-6; D is uncertain. V gave up 0 bases and J gave up 0 bases, with 4 bases separating them. From germline, CDR1 is SGHRS and CDR2 YFSETQ. The CDR3 has 15 amino acids. CDR3 residues: CASSLGDSGANVLTF. The CDR3 DNA reads as TGCGCCAGCAGCTTGGGAGACTCTGGGGCCAACGTCCTGACTTTC.

This clonotype was detected ten times or more. The rearrangement uses TRBV11-2 and TRBJ1-2; D unclear. The CDR3 has 11 residues. Germline values: CDR1 SGHAT, CDR2 FQNNGV. V lost 3 bases and J 7 bases, leaving 6 bases between the germline ends. CDR3 sequence (DNA): TGTGCCAGCAGCTTCCGGGGTGGCTACACCTTC. Translated: CASSFRGGYTF.

Comments on this clonotype: A junction boundary mismatches the germline segment, possibly from a read error. This chain connects TRBV18 to TRBJ2-2; D might be TRBD1 (5 bases). CDR3 length: 14 amino acids. Looked up from germline, CDR1 is KGHSH and CDR2 is LQKENI. Here the CDR3 DNA reads TGTGCCAGCTCGCCACTTCAGGGAACCGGGGAGCTGTTTTTT. This translates into CASSPLQGTGELFF.

In its sample, this clonotype was seen many times. The chain has TRBV28 and TRBJ2-1; the D gene could be TRBD1 or TRBD2 (5 bases each). This CDR3 comprises 15 residues. The germline V gene encodes CDR1 MDHEN and CDR2 SYDVKM. V was pared by 6 bases and J by 5 bases, with 17 bases between. CDR3: CASRDSTGTHNEQFF. Written as DNA, the CDR3 is TGTGCCAGCAGAGATTCGACCGGGACCCACAATGAGCAGTTCTTC.

This clonotype was counted ten times or more. The CDR3 nucleotides are TGTGCCAGCAGGAATGACAGGGTGGGGGACACTGAAGCTTTCTTT. As protein: CASRNDRVGDTEAFF. The V call is TRBV6-1, the J call TRBJ1-1; 7 positions agree with TRBD1. The germline gives CDR1 MNHNS, CDR2 SASEGT. The CDR3 is 15 amino acids. The J segment lost 3 bases and the V segment lost 6 bases, leaving 10 bases of the junction unmatched.

Only one count was recorded for this clonotype. V and J are TRBV5-1 and TRBJ2-1; either TRBD1 or TRBD2 may fit D (5 bases each). This CDR3 spans 15 amino acids. Trimming pared 6 bases from V and 9 bases from J, leaving 22 bases between. Germline-derived CDR1 and CDR2 are SGHRS and YFSETQ. The chain's CDR3 is CASTLGTTTVGEQFF. The CDR3 DNA is TGCGCCAGCACCCTGGGGACCACGACGGTCGGTGAGCAGTTCTTC.

This clonotype showed up many times. This chain links TRBV5-1 with TRBJ1-1; TRBD1 agrees at 12 bases. This CDR3 is built from 17 residues. Germline V CDR1 and CDR2: SGHRS, YFSETQ. The V gene end was trimmed by 2 bases and the J gene end by 0 bases; junction bases not matched to a gene: 5. The CDR3 sequence: CASSLGTGGMLNTEAFF. The CDR3, as DNA: TGCGCCAGCAGCTTAGGGACAGGGGGCATGTTGAACACTGAAGCTTTCTTT.

This clonotype was detected many times. The chain joins TRBV20-1 to TRBJ2-3, with D maybe TRBD2 (7 bases). Trimming took 5 bases from V and 8 from J, leaving 14 bases between them. The CDR3 is 12 amino acids. The germline gives CDR1 DFQATT, CDR2 SNEGSKA (reference sequence). The CDR3 region is CSAGGAFPTQYF. The DNA for the CDR3 is TGCAGTGCTGGGGGGGCGTTTCCTACGCAGTATTTT.

The V call is TRBV11-2, the J call TRBJ2-4; D is possibly TRBD2 (7 bases). Germline V gives CDR1 SGHAT, CDR2 FQNNGV. This CDR3 spans 15 amino acids. Trimming stripped 6 bases from V and 8 bases from J, with 20 bases between. The CDR3: CASRPGTGGLYIQYF. The DNA of the CDR3 is TGTGCCAGCAGACCCGGGACCGGGGGGCTATACATTCAGTACTTC.

This clonotype was counted many times. The chain is built from TRBV20-1 and TRBJ1-5; possible D gene TRBD1, 6 bases. Germline-derived CDR1 and CDR2 are DFQATT and SNEGSKA (reference sequence). This CDR3 is built from 14 residues. V lost 6 bases and J 0 bases, leaving 12 bases between the germline ends. CDR3 sequence reads: CSAHRVNSNQPQHF. The CDR3 DNA is TGCAGTGCCCACAGGGTCAATAGCAATCAGCCCCAGCATTTT.

In its sample, this clonotype was seen many times. This sequence joins TRBV6-1 and TRBJ2-7, with unresolved D. V was cut by 5 bases and J by 6 bases, with 20 bases left in between. Germline V gene lookup returns CDR1 MNHNS and CDR2 SASEGT. This CDR3 region has 15 residues. In DNA, the CDR3 is TGTGCCAGCAGTCCCTTCCCAAGACATCTCTCCGAGCAGTACTTC. Translating gives CASSPFPRHLSEQYF.

This clonotype was recorded many times. V usage is TRBV7-8 and J usage is TRBJ2-3, with TRBD1 matching over 7 bases. V was pared by 3 bases and J by 6 bases, with 6 bases of the junction left unmatched. CDR3 size: 14 residues. From germline, CDR1 is SGHVS and CDR2 FQNEAQ. The CDR3 DNA sequence: TGTGCCAGCAGCTTCATAACAGGGGCTGATACGCAGTATTTT. Protein: CASSFITGADTQYF. Looking up the rest from reference TRBV7-8 and TRBJ2-3 gives the full variable domain: GAGVSQSPRYKVAKRGQDVALRCDPISGHVSLFWYQQALGQGPEFLTYFQNEAQLDKSGLPSDRFFAERPEGSVSTLKIQRTQQEDSAVYLCASSFITGADTQYFGPGTRLTVL.

The sample holds many counts of this clonotype. This chain joins TRBV6-1 and TRBJ1-2, with 9 bases lining up with TRBD1. This CDR3 contains 16 residues. CDR1 is MNHNS and CDR2 is SASEGT in the germline V gene. Unmatched junction bases numbered 10, after V lost 4 bases and J lost 4 bases. The CDR3 nucleotides are TGTGCCAGCAGTGGTTACCGGGACAGGGAGATCTATGGCTACACCTTC. Its translation: CASSGYRDREIYGYTF.

V gene TRBV15 combines with J gene TRBJ1-1; no reliable D call. The CDR3 covers 11 residues. Germline V gene lookup returns CDR1 LNHNV and CDR2 YYDKDF (reference sequence). The germline V and J ends were trimmed by 3 bases and 10 bases, with 9 bases remaining between them. The CDR3 here is CATSSTVGAFF. CDR3 coding DNA: TGTGCCACCAGCAGTACAGTAGGAGCTTTCTTT.

This clonotype was counted many times. The rearrangement joins TRBV12-3 or TRBV12-4 to TRBJ2-3; D is possibly TRBD2 (6 bases). Trimming removed 3 bases from V and 4 bases from J, with 14 bases in between. The CDR3 sequence is 15 residues long. The CDR3 coding sequence is TGTGCCAGCAGTTTTCTAGCGAATATGGCAGATACGCAGTATTTT. This sequence encodes CASSFLANMADTQYF.